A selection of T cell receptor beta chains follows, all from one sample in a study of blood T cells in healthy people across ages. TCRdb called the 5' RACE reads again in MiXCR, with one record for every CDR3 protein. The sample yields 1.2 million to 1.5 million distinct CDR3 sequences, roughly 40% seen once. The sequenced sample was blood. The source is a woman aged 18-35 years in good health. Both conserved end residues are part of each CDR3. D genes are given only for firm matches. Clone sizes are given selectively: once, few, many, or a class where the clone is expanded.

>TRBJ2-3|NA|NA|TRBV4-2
TGTGCCAGCAGCCAAGATATAACCGTAACAGATACGCAGTATTTT
CASSQDITVTDTQYF
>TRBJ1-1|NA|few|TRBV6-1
TGTGCCAGCAGTGAAGGGGGGTGGCAGAACACTGAAGCTTTCTTT
CASSEGGWQNTEAFF
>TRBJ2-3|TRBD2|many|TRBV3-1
TGTGCCAGCGGGACTAGCGGGTTCTCAGATACGCAGTATTTT
CASGTSGFSDTQYF
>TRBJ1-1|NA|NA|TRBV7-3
TGTGCCAGCAGCCGAAATCCAGGGAACACTGAAGCTTTCTTT
CASSRNPGNTEAFF
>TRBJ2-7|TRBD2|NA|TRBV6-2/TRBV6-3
TGTGCCAGCAGTTACCGAGCGGGAGGCTCCGGAACCCAGTACTTC
CASSYRAGGSGTQYF
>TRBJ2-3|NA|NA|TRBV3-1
TGTGCCAGCAGCCCGTGGGGACAAAGAGGAGATACGCAGTATTTT
CASSPWGQRGDTQYF
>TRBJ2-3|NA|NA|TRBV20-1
TGCAGTGCTAGAGATACTGAACCTCCTAGCACAGATACGCAGTATTTT
CSARDTEPPSTDTQYF
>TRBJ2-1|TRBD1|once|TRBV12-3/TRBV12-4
TGTGCCAGCAGTTTAGCGCTAACGGGACAGGGATTAGGTGAGCAGTTCTTC
CASSLALTGQGLGEQFF
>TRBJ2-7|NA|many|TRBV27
TGTGCCAGCAGTTCCCGGGGCCCCTACGAGCAGTACTTC
CASSSRGPYEQYF
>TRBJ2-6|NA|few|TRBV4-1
TGCGCCAGCAGCCAAGTATCGGCCAGGGGCCGGTTAGGGGCCAACGTCCTGACTTTC
CASSQVSARGRLGANVLTF
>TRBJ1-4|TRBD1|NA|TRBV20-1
TGCAGTGCTAGACACCCCCGGGACAGTAATGAAAAACTGTTTTTT
CSARHPRDSNEKLFF
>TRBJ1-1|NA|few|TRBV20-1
TGCAGTGCTAGAGATTACCCTGAAGCTTTCTTT
CSARDYPEAFF
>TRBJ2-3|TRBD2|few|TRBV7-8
TGTGCCAGCAGCCCCAGCGGTGCGGGAGAGACAGATACGCAGTATTTT
CASSPSGAGETDTQYF
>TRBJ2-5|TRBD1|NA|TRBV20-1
TGCAGTGCTAGTACACAGGGGGATTGGCGGGAGACCCAGTACTTC
CSASTQGDWRETQYF
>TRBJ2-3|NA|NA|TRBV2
TGTGCCAGCAGTGAAGGGGGACTCCCAGGCACAGATGCGCAGTATTTT
CASSEGGLPGTDAQYF
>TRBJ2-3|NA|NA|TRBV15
TGTGCCACCAGACGGACCGGGAACACAGATACGCAGTATTTT
CATRRTGNTDTQYF
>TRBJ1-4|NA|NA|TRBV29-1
TGCAGCGTTTCCTCCCGGGGAAACCTGTTTTTT
CSVSSRGNLFF
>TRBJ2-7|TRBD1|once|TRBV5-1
TGCGCCAGCAGCTCGGGGGACAGGGCCCACGAGCAGTACTTC
CASSSGDRAHEQYF
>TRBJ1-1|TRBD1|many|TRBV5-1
TGCGCCAGCAGAACCGGGACAGGGGTCCGAAACACTGAAGCTTTCTTT
CASRTGTGVRNTEAFF
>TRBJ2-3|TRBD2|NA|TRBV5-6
TGTGCCAGCAGCTTGCGGACTAGCTTGCCCGGTACGCAGTATTTT
CASSLRTSLPGTQYF
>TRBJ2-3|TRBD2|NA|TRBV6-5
TGTGCCAGCAGTTACTCGGGACTAGCGGGAGGAAGTGGAGATACGCAGTATTTT
CASSYSGLAGGSGDTQYF
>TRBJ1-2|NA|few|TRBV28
TGTGCCAGCAACACTCCGTTCCCCTCGGACTATGGCTACACCTTC
CASNTPFPSDYGYTF
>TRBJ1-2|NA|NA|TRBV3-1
TGTGCCAGCAGCCAAGGAAACCGCCGGGGCTACACCTTC
CASSQGNRRGYTF
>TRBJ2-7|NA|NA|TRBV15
TGTGCCACCAGCAACCAAAGGGGGGTGGCAGAATACGAGCAGTACTTC
CATSNQRGVAEYEQYF
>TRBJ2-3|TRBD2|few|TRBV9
TGTGCCAGCAGCGTAGAGGCGGGAGTGAGAGATACGCAGTATTTT
CASSVEAGVRDTQYF
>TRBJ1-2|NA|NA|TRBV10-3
TGTGCCATCAGTGAGTCCCCCTCTACCCCTGGCTACACCTTC
CAISESPSTPGYTF
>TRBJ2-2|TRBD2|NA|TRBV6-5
TGTGCCAGCCAGCGGGGGGGCTGGACCGGGGAGCTGTTTTTT
CASQRGGWTGELFF
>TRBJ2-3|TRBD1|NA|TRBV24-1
TGTGCCACCAGTGACCCCGGGACAGCTAGCACAGATACGCAGTATTTT
CATSDPGTASTDTQYF
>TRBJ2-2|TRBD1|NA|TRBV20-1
TGCAGTGCTACTCGGACAGGGGGCGGCACCGGGGAGCTGTTTTTT
CSATRTGGGTGELFF
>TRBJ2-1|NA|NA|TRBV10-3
TGTGCCATCAGCCCTACGACTAGTAGCTCCTACAATGAGCAGTTCTTC
CAISPTTSSSYNEQFF
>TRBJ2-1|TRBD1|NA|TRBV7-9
TGTGCCTGCCAAAAAGGGACAGGGGGATACAATGAGCAGTTCTTC
CACQKGTGGYNEQFF
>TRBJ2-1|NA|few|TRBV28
TGTGCCAGCAGTTTAACATTGCCTTACAATGAGCAGTTCTTC
CASSLTLPYNEQFF
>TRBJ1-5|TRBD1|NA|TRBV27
TGTGCCAGCAGTGTACCGGGACAGGGGGTTAATAGCAATCAGCCCCAGCATTTT
CASSVPGQGVNSNQPQHF
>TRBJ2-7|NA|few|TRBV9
TGTGCCAGCAGCGCAGGAAGACAGGCCCACGAGCAGTACTTC
CASSAGRQAHEQYF
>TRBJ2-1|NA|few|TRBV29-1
TGCAGCGCTCCGGTGGTCCCAGAACAGGGTGATGAGCAGTTCTTC
CSAPVVPEQGDEQFF
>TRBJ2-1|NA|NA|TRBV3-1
TGTGCCAGCAGCCAAAGAAGGGGGGAGGTCTACAATGAGCAGTTCTTC
CASSQRRGEVYNEQFF
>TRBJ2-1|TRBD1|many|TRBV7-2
TGTGCCAGCAGCTCGGACAGGGGAATGGGTAATGAGCAGTTCTTC
CASSSDRGMGNEQFF
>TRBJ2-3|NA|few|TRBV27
TGTGCCAGCATCTTACAGGGGGGGCCAGATACGCAGTATTTT
CASILQGGPDTQYF
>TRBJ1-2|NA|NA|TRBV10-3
TGTGCCATCAGTGAGGGGGGCAGCTATGGCTACACCTTC
CAISEGGSYGYTF
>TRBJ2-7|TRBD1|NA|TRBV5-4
TGTGCCAGCAGCAGGCAGGGGGCGCTCAACGAGCAGTACTTC
CASSRQGALNEQYF
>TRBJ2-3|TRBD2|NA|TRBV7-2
TGTGCCAGCAGCTCTAAAGCGGGAGCGGGCACAGATACGCAGTATTTT
CASSSKAGAGTDTQYF
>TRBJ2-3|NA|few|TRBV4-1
TGCGCCAGCAGCCACCCCGGGCGAGCCGCCGAGTCGGATACGCAGTATTTT
CASSHPGRAAESDTQYF
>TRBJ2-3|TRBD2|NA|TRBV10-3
TGTGCCATCAGTGCGGGGGGGAACACAGATACGCAGTATTTT
CAISAGGNTDTQYF
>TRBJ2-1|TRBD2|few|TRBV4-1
TGCGCCAGCAGCCCGATAGCCGGGACTAGCGGATACAATGAGCAGTTCTTC
CASSPIAGTSGYNEQFF
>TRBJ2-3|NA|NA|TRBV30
TGTGCCTGGAATCGGGGGACCACAGATACGCAGTATTTT
CAWNRGTTDTQYF
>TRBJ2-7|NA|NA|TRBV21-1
TGTGCCAGCAGCAAAGGAGGTTGGGGCAGGGTAGATCCCAGCTCCTACGAGCAGTACTTC
CASSKGGWGRVDPSSYEQYF
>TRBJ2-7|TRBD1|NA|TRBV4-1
TGCGCCAGCAGCCGGGGGAGTTACCGGGACAGGGGAAATGAGCAGTACTTC
CASSRGSYRDRGNEQYF
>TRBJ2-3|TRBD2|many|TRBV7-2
TGTGCCAGCAGTTATCCGGGACTAGCTTCTTATACGCAGTATTTT
CASSYPGLASYTQYF
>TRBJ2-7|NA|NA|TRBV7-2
TGTGCCAGCAGCCTCCGACAGATAGCCTCCTACAATGAGCAGTACTTC
CASSLRQIASYNEQYF
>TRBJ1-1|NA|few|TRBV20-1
TGCAGTGCTCAGCGGGTGAACACTGAAGCTTTCTTT
CSAQRVNTEAFF
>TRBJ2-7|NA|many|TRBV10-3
TGTGCCATCAGTGGAGGGGGATACGAGCAGTACTTC
CAISGGGYEQYF
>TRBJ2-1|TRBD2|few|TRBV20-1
TGCAGTGTCCGGCGGGAGAAGAATGAGCAGTTCTTC
CSVRREKNEQFF
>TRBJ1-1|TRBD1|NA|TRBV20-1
TGCAGTGCTAGGGGGACAGACAGGAACACTGGAGCTTTCTTT
CSARGTDRNTGAFF